This TCR beta chain was observed in a study of blood T cell repertoires in COVID-19. Some clones are missing from TCRdb's copy, which holds only in-frame ones; the method was immunoSEQ multiplex PCR. The repertoire holds about 120,000 clones, with roughly 77% as singletons. Germline CDR1 reads MNHEY; CDR2 reads SMNVEV (reference sequence). The CDR3 is 17 amino acids. V gave up 5 bases and J gave up 0 bases; unmatched junction bases: 7. This chain links TRBV27 with TRBJ2-1, with 10 bases that match TRBD2. The sequence was collected from a man aged 55 to 70 with active or convalescent COVID-19. The sample consisted of peripheral blood. The CDR3 DNA is TGTGCCAGCAGTCGCCGACTAGCGGGCAACTCCTACAATGAGCAGTTCTTC. It translates to CASSRRLAGNSYNEQFF.